This T cell receptor beta chain stems from a study of glioma-infiltrating T cells. General study findings and limits: Only very few CDR3 sequences appeared in both tissue and blood. Non-neoplastic patients had below-expected tissue-blood divergence, while all gliomas exceeded expectation.

In regard to this clonotype: Its antigen is unidentified. The germline gene is not matched at one end of the junction; a read error may be the cause.

Using RNA template, CDR3s of TCR alpha and beta were amplified with iRepertoire arm-PCR. Input was about 100-450 ng of tissue mRNA or PBMC total RNA. Each CDR3 protein is one row after TCRdb ran MiXCR on the multiplex PCR reads. This sample yields around 99,000 distinct CDR3 sequences, of which 25% to 30% are seen a single time; 35% belongs to the top ten. The sequencing input was glioma tissue, nonneoplastic brain tissue, or PBMCs (not recorded which). This receptor was identified in a human donor with low-grade glioma or glioblastoma, undergoing nonglioma brain surgery, or in good health (not recorded which).

CDR3: CDSSVTGANVLTF. Written as DNA, the CDR3 is TGTGACAGCAGTGTAACTGGGGCAAACGTCCTGACTTTC. The rearrangement links TRBV6-2 or TRBV6-3 to TRBJ2-6; perhaps TRBD1 as D (5 bases). Germline V gives CDR1 MNHEY, CDR2 SVGEGT. CDR3 length equals 13 residues.